Here is one T cell receptor beta chain with its context. Its antigen remains unidentified. It was with 60 Vbeta and 13 Jbeta primers that the PCR ran. TCRdb's table, derived via immunoSEQ multiplex PCR, lists solely in-frame clones and lacks some. Of hundreds of thousands of clones listed, 75% to 80% were seen once; the top ten hold 1.8%. All the people who gave samples were healthy bone marrow donors. The sample originates from a study of cytomegalovirus exposure and HLA in healthy donors. Whole-study results and caveats: A later analysis found most CMV-associated TCR beta chains apparently HLA-restricted.

The specimen sequenced was PBMCs. This sequence was found in a male donor in good health and CMV-seronegative.

CDR3 sequence reads: CASSIAGRHEQFF. The DNA of the CDR3 is TGTGCCAGCAGCATCGCAGGGAGGCATGAGCAGTTCTTC. The chain is built from TRBV9 and TRBJ2-1, with D possibly being TRBD2 (6 bases). The CDR3 extends over 13 amino acids. Deletions cut 4 bases from V and 8 bases from J, with 13 bases between. Germline V gene lookup returns CDR1 SGDLS and CDR2 YYNGEE.